This T cell receptor (beta chain) was recorded in a study of blood T cell repertoires in COVID-19. Study at large: Donors in the United States, Italy and Spain gave samples during acute or convalescent COVID-19. From T cells, B-cell-depleted T cells, or PBMCs came the material, which was cDNA or gDNA.

Seattle's enrolled individuals joined amid active infection and were then monitored longitudinally. The CDR3 totals 12 residues. The germline V and J ends were trimmed by 5 bases and 1 base, with 8 bases remaining between them. Per germline, CDR1 SQVTM and CDR2 ANQGSEA. Clones were read by immunoSEQ multiplex PCR, and TCRdb kept only the in-frame ones, dropping some. The top ten clones hold 25% to 40% of a sample with roughly 16,000 clones, 85% to 90% of them seen once. V gene TRBV29-1 combines with J gene TRBJ1-1; D unresolved. Sequenced: peripheral blood. The source of this sequence is an elderly woman with COVID-19, enrolled during active disease. The CDR3 here is CSVWSRNTEAFF. CDR3 DNA sequence: TGCAGCGTTTGGTCCAGGAACACTGAAGCTTTCTTT.